Listed below are T cell receptor beta chains from one sample, sequenced in a study of T cell responses to AZD1222 COVID-19 vaccine. Only in-frame clones appear in the TCRdb table, and some are missing; sequencing was by immunoSEQ multiplex PCR. There are fewer than 150,000 clones in the sample; 80% to 95% occur only once, and 11% to 15% lies in the top ten. The specimen was peripheral blood, collected on day 0 of AZD1222 vaccination. The receptors originated from an adult in good health. The CDR3 runs from the conserved cysteine through the conserved F or W. D genes are given only for firm matches. Clone size is shown for a subset of rows, as once, few, many or a class of expanded clone.

d_call: TRBD1
j_call: TRBJ1-5
clone_size: once
v_call: TRBV15
cdr3_nt: TGTGCCACCAGCATGACAGGGGTCAATCAGCCCCAGCATTTT
cdr3_aa: CATSMTGVNQPQHF

d_call: NA
j_call: TRBJ1-2
clone_size: NA
v_call: TRBV12-3/TRBV12-4
cdr3_nt: TGTGCCAGCAGTTACAGGGTCGGTGGTGGCTACACCTTC
cdr3_aa: CASSYRVGGGYTF

d_call: NA
j_call: TRBJ1-4
clone_size: NA
v_call: TRBV30
cdr3_nt: TGTGCCTGGAGACAGCGAACGGGGACTAATGAAAAACTGTTTTTT
cdr3_aa: CAWRQRTGTNEKLFF

d_call: NA
j_call: TRBJ2-2
clone_size: NA
v_call: TRBV5-6
cdr3_nt: TGTGCCAGCAGCCCCCCCGGCACCGGGGAGCTGTTTTTT
cdr3_aa: CASSPPGTGELFF

d_call: NA
j_call: TRBJ1-2
clone_size: NA
v_call: TRBV4-1
cdr3_nt: TGCGCCAGCAGCCAAGTGGCCGGGGGAGACTATGGCTACACCTTC
cdr3_aa: CASSQVAGGDYGYTF

d_call: TRBD1
j_call: TRBJ2-7
clone_size: NA
v_call: TRBV19
cdr3_nt: TGTGCCAGTTCCGACAGGGGAATCCACGAGCAGTACTTC
cdr3_aa: CASSDRGIHEQYF

d_call: TRBD1
j_call: TRBJ1-2
clone_size: NA
v_call: TRBV12-3/TRBV12-4
cdr3_nt: TGTGCCAGCAGTTTTCGGGACAGGGGTGGCTACACCTTC
cdr3_aa: CASSFRDRGGYTF

d_call: TRBD2
j_call: TRBJ2-1
clone_size: NA
v_call: TRBV4-3
cdr3_nt: TGCGCCAGCAGCCAAAACACGCGGGGGTACAATGAGCAGTTCTTC
cdr3_aa: CASSQNTRGYNEQFF

d_call: TRBD2
j_call: TRBJ2-3
clone_size: NA
v_call: TRBV29-1
cdr3_nt: TGCAGCGTCGATAGCGGGCTCACAGATACGCAGTATTTT
cdr3_aa: CSVDSGLTDTQYF

d_call: NA
j_call: TRBJ1-2
clone_size: NA
v_call: TRBV19
cdr3_nt: TGTGCCAGTAGTATGGCATTTGGCAGCTATGGCTACACCTTC
cdr3_aa: CASSMAFGSYGYTF

d_call: NA
j_call: TRBJ1-2
clone_size: NA
v_call: TRBV6-5
cdr3_nt: TGTGCCAGCAGTTACGACTTTGGGGGAAACGGCTACACCTTC
cdr3_aa: CASSYDFGGNGYTF

d_call: TRBD2
j_call: TRBJ2-1
clone_size: NA
v_call: TRBV12-5
cdr3_nt: TGTGCTAGTGGTCCGGGACTATCGAGCTCCTACAATGAGCAGTTCTTC
cdr3_aa: CASGPGLSSSYNEQFF

d_call: TRBD1
j_call: TRBJ1-5
clone_size: NA
v_call: TRBV19
cdr3_nt: TGTGCCAGTAGAACCGGGACAGGGTACAATCAGCCCCAGCATTTT
cdr3_aa: CASRTGTGYNQPQHF

d_call: NA
j_call: TRBJ2-4
clone_size: NA
v_call: TRBV2
cdr3_nt: TGTGCCAGCAGAAAGGGACTTGAGTCCTCAAACATTCAGTACTTC
cdr3_aa: CASRKGLESSNIQYF

d_call: NA
j_call: TRBJ1-5
clone_size: NA
v_call: TRBV7-8
cdr3_nt: TGTGCCAGCAGCTTGGGGGGCCAGCCCCAGCATTTT
cdr3_aa: CASSLGGQPQHF

d_call: NA
j_call: TRBJ1-1
clone_size: NA
v_call: TRBV5-4
cdr3_nt: TGTGCCAGCAGCCACCCGACAGTTATGAACACTGAAGCTTTCTTT
cdr3_aa: CASSHPTVMNTEAFF

d_call: TRBD1
j_call: TRBJ2-1
clone_size: NA
v_call: TRBV27
cdr3_nt: TGTGCCAGCAGTTTATTCAGGGGGATTTCCTACAATGAGCAGTTCTTC
cdr3_aa: CASSLFRGISYNEQFF

d_call: NA
j_call: TRBJ2-1
clone_size: NA
v_call: TRBV11-2
cdr3_nt: TGTGCCAGCAGCTTGACTAGAGTCTCGACGGGCAATGAGCAGTTCTTC
cdr3_aa: CASSLTRVSTGNEQFF

d_call: TRBD1
j_call: TRBJ1-2
clone_size: NA
v_call: TRBV6-2/TRBV6-3
cdr3_nt: TGTGCCAGCAGTCGGGACAGTCAGGTTAACTATGGCTACACCTTC
cdr3_aa: CASSRDSQVNYGYTF

d_call: NA
j_call: TRBJ1-2
clone_size: NA
v_call: TRBV10-3
cdr3_nt: TGTGCCATCAGTCGGGAAAGAGATTCTAACTATGGCTACACCTTC
cdr3_aa: CAISRERDSNYGYTF

d_call: NA
j_call: TRBJ2-7
clone_size: NA
v_call: TRBV24-1
cdr3_nt: TGTGCCACCAGTGATTTGCGAGGAAGCCAGCAGTACTTC
cdr3_aa: CATSDLRGSQQYF

d_call: NA
j_call: TRBJ2-2
clone_size: NA
v_call: TRBV27
cdr3_nt: TGTGCCAGCAGTTTTCTACCTCCCGACATGGGATTCGGTACCGGGGAGCTGTTTTTT
cdr3_aa: CASSFLPPDMGFGTGELFF

d_call: TRBD2
j_call: TRBJ2-3
clone_size: few
v_call: TRBV14
cdr3_nt: TGTGCCAGCAGCCCAGCGGGAGGGCCGTGGTATACGCAGTATTTT
cdr3_aa: CASSPAGGPWYTQYF

d_call: NA
j_call: TRBJ1-3
clone_size: once
v_call: TRBV21-1
cdr3_nt: TGTGCCAGCACCGAAGACTCTGGAAACACCATATATTTT
cdr3_aa: CASTEDSGNTIYF

d_call: TRBD1
j_call: TRBJ1-1
clone_size: once
v_call: TRBV3-1/TRBV3-2
cdr3_nt: TGTGCCAGCAGCCAAGTGGGCCAGGGGGCAAACACTGAAGCTTTCTTT
cdr3_aa: CASSQVGQGANTEAFF

d_call: TRBD1
j_call: TRBJ1-4
clone_size: once
v_call: TRBV7-8
cdr3_nt: TGTGCCAGCGCCCCACGGTGGGAGGGGGCGGGTGAAAAACTGTTTTTT
cdr3_aa: CASAPRWEGAGEKLFF

d_call: TRBD1
j_call: TRBJ1-4
clone_size: NA
v_call: TRBV28
cdr3_nt: TGTGCCAGCAGCTTGAAAGACAGGGATAATGAAAAACTGTTTTTT
cdr3_aa: CASSLKDRDNEKLFF

d_call: TRBD2
j_call: TRBJ2-1
clone_size: NA
v_call: TRBV7-2
cdr3_nt: TGTGCCAGCAGCTTTATAGCGGGGGACAATGAGCAGTTCTTC
cdr3_aa: CASSFIAGDNEQFF

d_call: TRBD1
j_call: TRBJ2-2
clone_size: NA
v_call: TRBV27
cdr3_nt: TGTGCCAGCATCGGAGACAGGGCCGCGAACACCGGGGAGCTGTTTTTT
cdr3_aa: CASIGDRAANTGELFF

d_call: NA
j_call: TRBJ1-2
clone_size: NA
v_call: TRBV19
cdr3_nt: TGTGCCAGTAGTGGGCCCGAATCCAGCTATGGCTACACCTTC
cdr3_aa: CASSGPESSYGYTF

d_call: NA
j_call: TRBJ1-2
clone_size: NA
v_call: TRBV4-1
cdr3_nt: TGCGCCAGCAGCCAGCCCTCAAGAGGGTACTATGGCTACACCTTC
cdr3_aa: CASSQPSRGYYGYTF

d_call: NA
j_call: TRBJ1-3
clone_size: NA
v_call: TRBV20-1
cdr3_nt: TGCAGTGCTCGAGGAATGAGCACCATATATTTT
cdr3_aa: CSARGMSTIYF

d_call: TRBD1
j_call: TRBJ2-7
clone_size: once
v_call: TRBV13
cdr3_nt: TGTGCCAGCAGCTTCGGAGGACAGGGGAGAGGCTCCTACGAGCAGTACTTC
cdr3_aa: CASSFGGQGRGSYEQYF

d_call: NA
j_call: TRBJ2-5
clone_size: few
v_call: TRBV6-5
cdr3_nt: TGTGCCAGCAGTTCCGTGCCGGCGTTTGAGGAGACCCAGTACTTC
cdr3_aa: CASSSVPAFEETQYF

d_call: TRBD1
j_call: TRBJ1-6
clone_size: NA
v_call: TRBV7-2
cdr3_nt: TGTGCCAGCAGCCGCCGGACAGGGGGAGGTAATTCACCCCTCCACTTT
cdr3_aa: CASSRRTGGGNSPLHF

d_call: NA
j_call: TRBJ1-1
clone_size: NA
v_call: TRBV10-3
cdr3_nt: TGTGCCATCAGTGAGTCGGTGGGAAGAACGGAAGCTTTCTTT
cdr3_aa: CAISESVGRTEAFF

d_call: NA
j_call: TRBJ1-3
clone_size: NA
v_call: TRBV10-1
cdr3_nt: TGCGCCAGCAGTGAGCCAGGGAGTGGAAACACCATATATTTT
cdr3_aa: CASSEPGSGNTIYF

d_call: NA
j_call: TRBJ1-1
clone_size: NA
v_call: TRBV15
cdr3_nt: TGTGCCACCAGCAGAGGAGGGAACACTGAAGCTTTCTTT
cdr3_aa: CATSRGGNTEAFF

d_call: NA
j_call: TRBJ2-5
clone_size: NA
v_call: TRBV11-2
cdr3_nt: TGTGCCAGCAGCTCCGGGACGGCAATACGAGAGACCCAGTACTTC
cdr3_aa: CASSSGTAIRETQYF

d_call: TRBD2
j_call: TRBJ2-6
clone_size: NA
v_call: TRBV4-1
cdr3_nt: TGCGCCAGCAGCCATATATTGGGCGGGAGGTGGTCTGGGGCCAACGTCCTGACTTTC
cdr3_aa: CASSHILGGRWSGANVLTF

d_call: TRBD1
j_call: TRBJ1-5
clone_size: NA
v_call: TRBV6-5
cdr3_nt: TGTGCCAGCAGTCCGGACAGGAGGGGACAGCCCCAGCATTTT
cdr3_aa: CASSPDRRGQPQHF

d_call: NA
j_call: TRBJ2-2
clone_size: NA
v_call: TRBV30
cdr3_nt: TGTGCCTGGGCTAACACCGGGGAGCTGTTTTTT
cdr3_aa: CAWANTGELFF

d_call: NA
j_call: TRBJ2-7
clone_size: NA
v_call: TRBV6-2/TRBV6-3
cdr3_nt: TGTGCCAGCAGTTCTATAATCCCCCACGAGCAGTACTTC
cdr3_aa: CASSSIIPHEQYF

d_call: NA
j_call: TRBJ2-6
clone_size: NA
v_call: TRBV5-1
cdr3_nt: TGCGCCAGCAGCACTCCGGAACAGGGAAAGTGGTCTGGGGCCAACGTCCTGACTTTC
cdr3_aa: CASSTPEQGKWSGANVLTF

d_call: NA
j_call: TRBJ1-2
clone_size: NA
v_call: TRBV5-4
cdr3_nt: TGTGCCAGCAGCTTGAAGGACGGGTCATATGGCTACACCTTC
cdr3_aa: CASSLKDGSYGYTF

d_call: TRBD1
j_call: TRBJ1-3
clone_size: NA
v_call: TRBV28
cdr3_nt: TGTGCCAGCAGTTTGACAGGGGGAGTCGGAAACACCATATATTTT
cdr3_aa: CASSLTGGVGNTIYF

d_call: TRBD1
j_call: TRBJ2-2
clone_size: NA
v_call: TRBV6-5
cdr3_nt: TGTGCCAGCAGTTATTCTCAGGGGGCTGGCGCCGGGGAGCTGTTTTTT
cdr3_aa: CASSYSQGAGAGELFF

d_call: TRBD1
j_call: TRBJ1-1
clone_size: once
v_call: TRBV6-5
cdr3_nt: TGTGCCAGCAGTTACTACAGGGGGCGAATGAACACTGAAGCTTTCTTT
cdr3_aa: CASSYYRGRMNTEAFF